This TCR beta chain was sequenced in a study of T-cell memory formation after mild COVID-19. Study conclusions and caveats: CD4+ clones that contracted lay mainly in CM and EM; CD8+ ones lay in EMRA.

There are 13 residues in the CDR3. Germline assignment: CDR1 SGHAT and CDR2 FQNNGV. Between the trimmed V and J ends, which lost 3 bases and 3 bases, there was a span of 8 bases. This clonotype was seen only a few times. What it binds is not known. TCR alpha and TCR beta cDNA libraries carrying sample barcodes and UMIs were produced by 5'RACE using constant-segment primers. A single record per CDR3 protein comes from TCRdb applying MiXCR to the 5' RACE reads. The sample comprises 250,000 to 300,000 distinct CDR3 sequences, under 8.5% of which are singletons, and 22% rests with the top ten. Sequenced: PBMCs or a T cell subset sorted from them (not recorded which). The clonotype comes from a man aged 18 to 35 who had mild COVID-19 (a few samples of this study predate the infection). Cell type and time point are not known. The chain links TRBV11-2 to TRBJ2-5; D remains unclear. CDR3 region: CASSFGAKETQYF. The CDR3 nucleotides read TGTGCCAGCAGCTTCGGCGCTAAAGAGACCCAGTACTTC.